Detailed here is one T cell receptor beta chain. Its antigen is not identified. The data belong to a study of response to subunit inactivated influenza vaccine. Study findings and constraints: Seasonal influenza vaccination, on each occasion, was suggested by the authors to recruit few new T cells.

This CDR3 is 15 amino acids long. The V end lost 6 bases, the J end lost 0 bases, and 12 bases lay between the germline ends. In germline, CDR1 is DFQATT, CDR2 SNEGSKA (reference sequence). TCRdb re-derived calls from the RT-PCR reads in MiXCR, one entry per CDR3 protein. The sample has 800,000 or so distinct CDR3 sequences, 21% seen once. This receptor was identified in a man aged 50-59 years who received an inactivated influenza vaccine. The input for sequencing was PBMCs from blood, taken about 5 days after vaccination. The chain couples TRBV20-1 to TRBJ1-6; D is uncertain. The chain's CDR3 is CSAADGSSYNSPLHF. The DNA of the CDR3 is TGCAGTGCCGCAGACGGGAGCTCCTATAATTCACCCCTCCACTTT.